The entry below describes one T cell receptor beta chain. While infection was still active, Seattle patients were enrolled and then followed longitudinally. These data belong to a study of blood T cell repertoires in COVID-19. Study in general: PBMCs, B-cell-depleted T cells, or T cells were the source of the cDNA or gDNA that made up the material.

Per the study methods: Counts of nucleated cells, estimated from reference gene primer amplification, were obtained. Method: immunoSEQ multiplex PCR; TCRdb's copy keeps in-frame clones and lacks some. That table supplies the V and J calls and clone size; D and trimming were determined from the DNA. The sample shows roughly 62,000 clones, about four fifths of them seen only once. The CDR3 sequence is 15 residues long. CDR1 and CDR2 from the germline V gene are LNHDA and SQIVND (reference sequence). Losses at the gene ends were 0 bases for V and 5 bases for J; bases not matched to a gene: 5. The rearrangement uses TRBV19 and TRBJ1-1; 8 bases map to TRBD1. The sample consisted of peripheral blood. The TCR originated in an elderly man with COVID-19, enrolled during active disease. The CDR3 DNA is TGTGCCAGTAGTATAGAACGGACAGGGAGGACTGAAGCTTTCTTT. Translating gives CASSIERTGRTEAFF. Based on the CDR3 plus reference TRBV19 and TRBJ1-1, the full variable domain is DGGITQSPKYLFRKEGQNVTLSCEQNLNHDAMYWYRQDPGQGLRLIYYSQIVNDFQKGDIAEGYSVSREKKESFPLTVTSAQKNPTAFYLCASSIERTGRTEAFFGQGTRLTVV.